The T cell receptor beta chain under discussion was sequenced for a study of shared clonotypes between healthy human individuals. Trimming took 5 bases from V and 3 from J, leaving 14 bases between them. The CDR3 spans 15 residues. Germline V gene data show CDR1 as SGHVS and CDR2 as FQNEAQ. Donors comprised healthy HIV-negative adults lacking recent acute infections or vaccinations. This table comes from immunoSEQ multiplex PCR, and its TCRdb copy is limited to in-frame clones, with some not included. The sample has about 1.5 million clones, 98% seen once. The chain uses TRBV7-8 and TRBJ1-5, with D unclear. Sequencing was performed on naive CD4+ T cells sorted from blood. Regarding subset: CD45RA+ positively selected. This receptor was obtained from a man under 40 in good health. The chain's CDR3 is CASSARDQHNQPQHF. The CDR3 DNA is TGTGCCAGCAGCGCACGCGACCAGCACAATCAGCCCCAGCATTTT.